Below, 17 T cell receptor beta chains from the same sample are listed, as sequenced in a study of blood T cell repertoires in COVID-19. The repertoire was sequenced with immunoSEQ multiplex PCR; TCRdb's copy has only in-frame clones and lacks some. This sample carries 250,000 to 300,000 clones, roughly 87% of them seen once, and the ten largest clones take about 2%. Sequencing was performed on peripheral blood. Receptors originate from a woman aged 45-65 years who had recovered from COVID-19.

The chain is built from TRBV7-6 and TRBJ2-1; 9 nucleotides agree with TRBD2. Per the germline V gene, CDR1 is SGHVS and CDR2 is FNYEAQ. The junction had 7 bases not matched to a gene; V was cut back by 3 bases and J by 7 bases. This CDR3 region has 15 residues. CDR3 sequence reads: CASSFISGSGNEQFF. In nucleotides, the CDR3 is TGTGCCAGCAGCTTTATTAGCGGGAGTGGAAATGAGCAGTTCTTC.

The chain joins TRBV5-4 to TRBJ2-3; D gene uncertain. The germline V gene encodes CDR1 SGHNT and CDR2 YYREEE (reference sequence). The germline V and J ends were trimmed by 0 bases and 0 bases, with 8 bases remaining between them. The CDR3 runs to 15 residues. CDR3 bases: TGTGCCAGCAGCTTGGATTCAGGCAGCACAGATACGCAGTATTTT. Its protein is CASSLDSGSTDTQYF.

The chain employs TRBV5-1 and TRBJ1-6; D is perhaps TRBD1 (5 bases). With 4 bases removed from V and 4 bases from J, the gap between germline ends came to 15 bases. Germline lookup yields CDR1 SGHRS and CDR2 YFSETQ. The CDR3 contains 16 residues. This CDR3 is CASSGGTGDYNSPLHF. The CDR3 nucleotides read TGCGCCAGCAGCGGAGGGACGGGAGATTATAATTCACCCCTCCACTTT.

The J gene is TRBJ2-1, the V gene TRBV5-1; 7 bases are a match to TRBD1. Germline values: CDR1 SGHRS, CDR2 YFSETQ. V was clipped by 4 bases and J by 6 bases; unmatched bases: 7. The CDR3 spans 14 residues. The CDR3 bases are TGCGCCAGCAGCGTAGGACAGGAGGCCAATGAGCAGTTCTTC. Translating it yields CASSVGQEANEQFF.

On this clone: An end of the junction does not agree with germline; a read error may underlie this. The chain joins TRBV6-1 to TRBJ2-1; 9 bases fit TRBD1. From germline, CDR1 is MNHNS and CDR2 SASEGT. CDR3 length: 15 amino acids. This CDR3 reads CASSEGQGLGNEQFF. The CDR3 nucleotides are TGTGCCAGCAGCGAAGGACAGGGGTTGGGCAATGAGCAGTTCTTC.

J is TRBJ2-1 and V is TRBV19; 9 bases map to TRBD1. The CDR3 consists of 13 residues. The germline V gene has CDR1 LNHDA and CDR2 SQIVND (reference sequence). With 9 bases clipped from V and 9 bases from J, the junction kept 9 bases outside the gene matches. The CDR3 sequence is CASGTGFTGEQFF. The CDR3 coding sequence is TGTGCCAGCGGGACAGGGTTTACGGGTGAGCAGTTCTTC. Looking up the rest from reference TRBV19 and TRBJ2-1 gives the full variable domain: DGGITQSPKYLFRKEGQNVTLSCEQNLNHDAMYWYRQDPGQGLRLIYYSQIVNDFQKGDIAEGYSVSREKKESFPLTVTSAQKNPTAFYLCASGTGFTGEQFFGPGTRLTVL.

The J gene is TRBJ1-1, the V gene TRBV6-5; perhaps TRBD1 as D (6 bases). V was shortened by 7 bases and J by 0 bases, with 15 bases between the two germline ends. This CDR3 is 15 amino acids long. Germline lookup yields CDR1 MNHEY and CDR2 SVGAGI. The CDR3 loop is CASTPQGQLNTEAFF. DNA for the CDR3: TGTGCCAGCACCCCACAAGGACAGTTGAACACTGAAGCTTTCTTT.

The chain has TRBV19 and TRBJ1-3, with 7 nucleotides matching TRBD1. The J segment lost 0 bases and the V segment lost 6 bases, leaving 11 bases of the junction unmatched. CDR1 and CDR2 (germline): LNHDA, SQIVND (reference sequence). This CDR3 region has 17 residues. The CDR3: CASSRPLTGTSGNTIYF. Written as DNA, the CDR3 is TGTGCCAGTAGCAGACCGTTGACAGGGACCTCTGGAAACACCATATATTTT.

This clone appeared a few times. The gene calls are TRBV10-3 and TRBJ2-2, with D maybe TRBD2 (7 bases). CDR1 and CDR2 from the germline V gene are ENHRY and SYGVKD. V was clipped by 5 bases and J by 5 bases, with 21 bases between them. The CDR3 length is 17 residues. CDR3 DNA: TGTGCCATCAGTCCCCCAGGGGAGGGGCGCAGGACCGGGGAGCTGTTTTTT. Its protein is CAISPPGEGRRTGELFF.

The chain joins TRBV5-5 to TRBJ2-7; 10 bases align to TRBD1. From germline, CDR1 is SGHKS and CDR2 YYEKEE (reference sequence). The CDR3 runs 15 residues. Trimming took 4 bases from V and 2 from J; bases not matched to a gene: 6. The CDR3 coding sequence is TGTGCCAGCAGCCTCTATGGACAGGGGGCCTACGAGCAGTACTTC. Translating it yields CASSLYGQGAYEQYF.

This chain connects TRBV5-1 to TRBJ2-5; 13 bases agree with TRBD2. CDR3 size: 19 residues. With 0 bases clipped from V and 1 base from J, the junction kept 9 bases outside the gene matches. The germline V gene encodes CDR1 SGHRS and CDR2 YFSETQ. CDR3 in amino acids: CASSLGGTSGAEFQETQYF. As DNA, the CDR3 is TGCGCCAGCAGCTTGGGGGGGACTAGCGGGGCGGAATTCCAAGAGACCCAGTACTTC.

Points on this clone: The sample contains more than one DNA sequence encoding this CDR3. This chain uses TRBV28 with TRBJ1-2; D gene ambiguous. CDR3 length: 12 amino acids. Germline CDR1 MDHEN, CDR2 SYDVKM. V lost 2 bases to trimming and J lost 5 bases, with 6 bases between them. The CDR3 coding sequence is TGTGCCAGCAGTTTACGAGGGTATGGCTACACCTTC. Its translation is CASSLRGYGYTF.

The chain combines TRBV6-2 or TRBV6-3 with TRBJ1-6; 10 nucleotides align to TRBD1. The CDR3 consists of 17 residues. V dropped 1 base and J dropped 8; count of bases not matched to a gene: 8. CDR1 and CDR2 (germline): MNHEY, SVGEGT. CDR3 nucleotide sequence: TGTGCCAGCAGTTACTTTTTTATCGGACAGGGGGATTCACCCCTCCACTTT. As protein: CASSYFFIGQGDSPLHF.

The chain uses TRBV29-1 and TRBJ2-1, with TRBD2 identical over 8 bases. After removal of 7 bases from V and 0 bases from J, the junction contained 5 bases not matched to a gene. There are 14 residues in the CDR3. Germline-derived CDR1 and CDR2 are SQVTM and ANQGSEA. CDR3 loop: CSGGAGGSYNEQFF. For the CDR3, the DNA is TGCAGCGGCGGCGCGGGAGGCTCCTACAATGAGCAGTTCTTC.

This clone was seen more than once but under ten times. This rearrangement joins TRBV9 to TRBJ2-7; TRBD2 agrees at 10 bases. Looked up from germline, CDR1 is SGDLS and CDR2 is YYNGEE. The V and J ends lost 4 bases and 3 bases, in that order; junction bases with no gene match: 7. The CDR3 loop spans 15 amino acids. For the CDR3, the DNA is TGTGCCAGCAGCCCCGGGACTAGCGCCCTCTACGAGCAGTACTTC. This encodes CASSPGTSALYEQYF. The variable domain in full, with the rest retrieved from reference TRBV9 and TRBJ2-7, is DSGVTQTPKHLITATGQRVTLRCSPRSGDLSVYWYQQSLDQGLQFLIQYYNGEERAKGNILERFSAQQFPDLHSELNLSSLELGDSALYFCASSPGTSALYEQYFGPGTRLTVT.

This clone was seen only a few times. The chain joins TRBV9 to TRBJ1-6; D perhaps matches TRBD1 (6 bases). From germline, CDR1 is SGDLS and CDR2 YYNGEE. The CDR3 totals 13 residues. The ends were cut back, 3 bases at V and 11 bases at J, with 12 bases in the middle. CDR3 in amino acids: CASSDTGTPPLHF. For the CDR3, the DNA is TGTGCCAGCAGCGACACAGGGACCCCACCCCTCCACTTT. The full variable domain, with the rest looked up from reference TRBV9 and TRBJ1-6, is DSGVTQTPKHLITATGQRVTLRCSPRSGDLSVYWYQQSLDQGLQFLIQYYNGEERAKGNILERFSAQQFPDLHSELNLSSLELGDSALYFCASSDTGTPPLHFGNGTRLTVT.

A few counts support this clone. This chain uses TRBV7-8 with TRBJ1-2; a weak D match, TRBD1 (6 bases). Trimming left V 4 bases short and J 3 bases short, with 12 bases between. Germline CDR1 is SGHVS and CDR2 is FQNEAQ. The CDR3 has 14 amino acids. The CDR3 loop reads CASSSRQADYGYTF. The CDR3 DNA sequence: TGTGCCAGCAGCTCGAGACAGGCGGACTATGGCTACACCTTC.